The 6 T cell receptor beta chains given below trace back to one sample, sequenced in a study of blood T cell repertoires in COVID-19 (dated by TCRdb to the early 2020s). The library was produced with the immunoSEQ multiplex PCR assay. This immuneACCESS table, as held by TCRdb, lists in-frame sequences with V and J called but not all clones. Of the missing ones, under half trace to an unresolved V gene in checked studies; the others have no known cause. In all, the sample holds 48,000 or so clones, and about 83% of those were seen once. Less than 6.5% of the sample goes to the ten largest clones. Sample: peripheral blood. These receptor sequences come from an older woman with acute or convalescent COVID-19.

V usage is TRBV3-1 (or the pseudogene TRBV3-2) and J usage is TRBJ2-2; TRBD2 might be the D (7 bases). This CDR3 has 16 residues. Per germline, CDR1 LGHDT and CDR2 YNNKEL (reference sequence). V dropped 1 base and J dropped 3 bases, with 12 bases sitting between them. CDR3 nucleotides: TGTGCCAGCAGCCAAGGTCGGGGGGCCGACACCGGGGAGCTGTTTTTT. This gives the protein CASSQGRGADTGELFF.

This sequence joins TRBV28 and TRBJ2-7; 7 bases align to TRBD2. The CDR3 runs to 16 residues. The junction had 16 bases not matched to a gene; V was cut back by 5 bases and J by 6 bases. Germline-derived CDR1 and CDR2 are MDHEN and SYDVKM. The CDR3 sequence: CASSGVELAERSEQYF. The CDR3 region has the DNA TGTGCCAGCAGTGGGGTTGAGCTAGCGGAGCGGAGCGAGCAGTACTTC.

This chain connects TRBV7-2 to TRBJ1-1; D is ambiguous. This CDR3 is 13 amino acids long. The V gene lost 5 bases and the J gene lost 1 base, with 8 bases spanning the gap. Germline values: CDR1 SGHTA, CDR2 FQGNSA. CDR3 loop: CASSITENTEAFF. The DNA of the CDR3 is TGTGCCAGCAGCATCACAGAGAACACTGAAGCTTTCTTT.

The chain combines TRBV3-1 (or the pseudogene TRBV3-2) with TRBJ1-1, with TRBD1 as a possible D gene (5 bases). Deletions cut 5 bases from V and 5 bases from J, with 15 bases between. Germline-derived CDR1 and CDR2 are LGHDT and YNNKEL (reference sequence). CDR3 length: 14 amino acids. This CDR3 reads CASSNYGGETEAFF. Written as DNA, the CDR3 is TGTGCCAGCAGCAATTATGGGGGGGAGACTGAAGCTTTCTTT.

The rearrangement links TRBV2 to TRBJ2-7; tentative D call: TRBD1 (6 bases). The V end was cut by 5 bases, the J end by 2 bases, with 10 bases between. CDR1 is SNHLY, CDR2 FYNNEI, per germline. The CDR3 is 13 residues long. The CDR3 loop is CASSKQGTYEQYF. The CDR3 coding sequence is TGTGCCAGCAGTAAACAGGGAACCTACGAGCAGTACTTC.

A single count supports this clone. The chain couples TRBV10-3 to TRBJ1-2; 9 positions match TRBD1. Trimming at V came to 6 bases and at J to 7 bases, leaving 6 bases not matched to a gene. CDR1 and CDR2 from the germline V gene are ENHRY and SYGVKD. This CDR3 is built from 13 residues. Here the CDR3 DNA reads TGTGCCATCAGCGGAGCGACAGGGGGTGGCTACACCTTC. This sequence encodes CAISGATGGGYTF.